The 25 T cell receptor beta chains in this list originate from one sample, sequenced in a study of shared clonotypes between healthy human individuals (dated by TCRdb to about 2020). The library was generated by the immunoSEQ multiplex PCR assay. The immuneACCESS repertoire file appears here via TCRdb, limited to in-frame rearrangements. These files lack a portion of the clones; in checked studies, under half of the deficit traces to unresolved V genes, and the cause of the others is not known. This sample gives hundreds of thousands of clones in total; less than 80% of them show up just once. Together, the top ten hold 1.5% to 2% of the sample. Sequenced: memory CD4+ T cells sorted from blood. The sample's cell subset or site, from its label and the paper: CD45RA-negative fraction. The receptor source for this set is a woman aged 25 to 45 in good health.

There are many counts of this clone. The V gene is TRBV5-1, the J gene TRBJ2-7; 9 bases agree with TRBD1. The V gene end was trimmed by 2 bases and the J gene end by 5 bases; junction bases not matched to a gene: 5. The V gene's germline CDR1 is SGHRS and CDR2 YFSETQ. This CDR3 spans 14 amino acids. CDR3 DNA sequence: TGCGCCAGCAGCTTTACAGGGGGCGGAAACGAGCAGTACTTC. Translated, it gives CASSFTGGGNEQYF.

The V call is TRBV28, the J call TRBJ2-5; possible D gene TRBD1, 6 bases. Germline lookup yields CDR1 MDHEN and CDR2 SYDVKM. Trimming stripped 4 bases from V and 1 base from J, with 10 bases between. There are 14 residues in the CDR3. The CDR3 nucleotides read TGTGCCAGCAGTTACACAGGGTTCCAAGAGACCCAGTACTTC. Amino acids: CASSYTGFQETQYF.

This rearrangement joins TRBV27 to TRBJ2-5; D may be TRBD1 or TRBD2 (6 bases each). Between the trimmed V and J ends, which lost 4 bases and 5 bases, there was a span of 14 bases. There are 14 residues in the CDR3. CDR1 and CDR2 from the germline V gene are MNHEY and SMNVEV (reference sequence). CDR3 region: CASSYRGLWETQYF. In DNA, the CDR3 is TGTGCCAGCAGTTATCGGGGGCTGTGGGAGACCCAGTACTTC.

In its sample, this clone was seen a few times. This chain uses TRBV27 with TRBJ1-4; 10 bases map to TRBD1. Germline CDR1 is MNHEY and CDR2 is SMNVEV (reference sequence). The CDR3 is 14 residues long. V gave up 4 bases and J gave up 7 bases; unmatched junction bases: 3. The CDR3 sequence: CASSSTGGAEKLFF. The CDR3 bases are TGTGCCAGCAGTTCGACAGGGGGCGCTGAAAAACTGTTTTTT.

The CDR3 loop is CASNRAFGELFF. The CDR3 DNA sequence: TGTGCCAGCAATAGGGCGTTCGGGGAGCTGTTTTTT. V gene TRBV2 combines with J gene TRBJ2-2; D is undetermined. Germline lookup yields CDR1 SNHLY and CDR2 FYNNEI. Trimming pared 7 bases from V and 7 bases from J, leaving 10 bases between. The CDR3 is 12 amino acids.

This sequence joins TRBV7-2 and TRBJ2-5, with 8 bases identical to TRBD2. V dropped 5 bases and J dropped 5; count of bases not matched to a gene: 7. Germline loops: CDR1 SGHTA, CDR2 FQGNSA. CDR3 length: 14 amino acids. CDR3 nucleotides: TGTGCCAGCAGCCAACCGGGAGGGGTGGAGACCCAGTACTTC. This encodes CASSQPGGVETQYF.

As for this clone: The sample has other DNA sequences that encode this CDR3 too. V and J are TRBV30 and TRBJ2-2; D may match TRBD1 or TRBD2 (5 bases each). The CDR3 length is 16 residues. Trimming took off 0 bases at V and 0 bases at J, with 11 bases between the two ends. Germline V gene lookup returns CDR1 GTSNPN and CDR2 SVGIG (reference sequence). The CDR3 coding sequence is TGTGCCTGGAGTGTAAGCGGCAGGGCGAACACCGGGGAGCTGTTTTTT. Translating it yields CAWSVSGRANTGELFF.

This clone turned up a few times. The V call is TRBV13, the J call TRBJ1-2; D is unclear. The CDR3 length is 14 residues. CDR1 and CDR2 from the germline V gene are PRHDT and FYEKMQ (reference sequence). V gave up 4 bases and J gave up 8 bases, with 17 bases separating them. The CDR3 region is CASSWLTGAEGYTF. DNA for the CDR3: TGTGCCAGCAGCTGGTTAACGGGAGCAGAGGGCTACACCTTC.

This clone occurred once. V and J are TRBV7-8 and TRBJ2-7, with a weak D call TRBD1 (6 bases). V was clipped by 5 bases and J by 0 bases, with 14 bases between them. CDR1 is SGHVS and CDR2 is FQNEAQ in the germline V gene. The CDR3 has 15 residues. In nucleotides, the CDR3 is TGTGCCAGCAGCCTGCACGGACAGACCTCCTACGAGCAGTACTTC. Translating gives CASSLHGQTSYEQYF. Supplemented by reference TRBV7-8 and TRBJ2-7, the full variable domain reads GAGVSQSPRYKVAKRGQDVALRCDPISGHVSLFWYQQALGQGPEFLTYFQNEAQLDKSGLPSDRFFAERPEGSVSTLKIQRTQQEDSAVYLCASSLHGQTSYEQYFGPGTRLTVT.

This clone appeared once. The genes are TRBV29-1 and TRBJ2-1, with D possibly called TRBD1 or TRBD2 (5 bases each). The CDR3 is made up of 14 amino acids. Per germline, CDR1 SQVTM and CDR2 ANQGSEA. V was clipped by 7 bases and J by 6 bases, with 19 bases between them. The chain's CDR3 is CSGRGTAGANEQFF. Here the CDR3 DNA reads TGCAGCGGAAGAGGGACCGCCGGGGCCAATGAGCAGTTCTTC.

This clone was recorded at least ten times. J is TRBJ2-3 and V is TRBV4-2; weak D call: TRBD1 (5 bases). Germline CDR1 is LGHNA and CDR2 is YNFKEQ. V lost 1 base, J lost 3 bases, and 20 bases lay in between. The CDR3 spans 18 residues. CDR3 in amino acids: CASSQVSPGSGRTDTQYF. As DNA, the CDR3 is TGTGCCAGCAGCCAAGTGAGTCCAGGGTCGGGTAGAACAGATACGCAGTATTTT.

With respect to this clone: Other DNA sequences of this sample code for an identical CDR3. This chain joins TRBV28 and TRBJ1-2, with D possibly TRBD1 on 6 matching bases. Trimming left V 2 bases short and J 4 bases short, with 8 bases between. Germline V gene lookup returns CDR1 MDHEN and CDR2 SYDVKM. The CDR3 consists of 13 residues. The CDR3, as DNA: TGTGCCAGCAGTTTACAGGGGCCCTATGGCTACACCTTC. Residues: CASSLQGPYGYTF.

The sample holds one count of this clone. Other DNA sequences in the sample encode the same CDR3. The chain recombines TRBV15 with TRBJ2-5; 11 positions agree with TRBD2. CDR3 length: 14 amino acids. Germline CDR1 reads LNHNV; CDR2 reads YYDKDF (reference sequence). The V gene end was trimmed by 3 bases and the J gene end by 3 bases; junction bases not matched to a gene: 0. CDR3 loop: CATSRGLAEETQYF. CDR3 in DNA: TGTGCCACCAGCAGGGGACTAGCGGAAGAGACCCAGTACTTC.

The gene calls are TRBV5-1 and TRBJ2-2; TRBD2 matches 10 bases. CDR1 and CDR2 from the germline V gene are SGHRS and YFSETQ. The CDR3 length is 15 residues. V trimming: 4 bases; J trimming: 4 bases; junction bases outside the gene matches: 4. CDR3 nucleotides: TGCGCCAGCAGCACGACTAGCGGGCTCACCGGGGAGCTGTTTTTT. As protein: CASSTTSGLTGELFF.

In its sample, this clone ranks as medium-sized (0.01 to 0.1%). The sample contains more than one DNA sequence encoding this CDR3. V gene TRBV15 combines with J gene TRBJ1-4, with 8 positions matching TRBD1. Germline loops: CDR1 LNHNV, CDR2 YYDKDF (reference sequence). The CDR3 runs to 14 residues. V lost 1 base and J lost 5; bases outside the gene matches: 0. CDR3 amino acids: CATSRGQGNEKLFF. Written as DNA, the CDR3 is TGTGCCACCAGCAGAGGACAGGGGAATGAAAAACTGTTTTTT.

The chain joins TRBV29-1 to TRBJ1-1; TRBD1 is a possible D gene (5 bases). Trimming removed 7 bases at V and 3 bases at J, with 12 bases between. CDR3 size: 12 residues. Germline loops: CDR1 SQVTM, CDR2 ANQGSEA. The CDR3, as DNA: TGCAGCGCCCGGGGCACGTACACTGAAGCTTTCTTT. Translating it yields CSARGTYTEAFF.

This clone is a singleton in its sample. The genes are TRBV19 and TRBJ2-3; tentatively, D is TRBD2 (6 bases). In germline, CDR1 is LNHDA, CDR2 SQIVND (reference sequence). The CDR3 is 18 amino acids. The germline V and J ends were trimmed by 0 bases and 4 bases, with 20 bases remaining between them. CDR3 sequence reads: CASSIDSPGTSRADTQYF. CDR3 coding DNA: TGTGCCAGTAGTATAGATTCTCCCGGGACTTCAAGGGCAGATACGCAGTATTTT. The full variable domain, in which reference TRBV19 and TRBJ2-3 provide the parts outside the CDR3, is DGGITQSPKYLFRKEGQNVTLSCEQNLNHDAMYWYRQDPGQGLRLIYYSQIVNDFQKGDIAEGYSVSREKKESFPLTVTSAQKNPTAFYLCASSIDSPGTSRADTQYFGPGTRLTVL.

This chain connects TRBV27 to TRBJ2-1; D may be TRBD2 (6 bases). Trimming took off 2 bases at V and 2 bases at J, with 16 bases between the two ends. CDR1 and CDR2 from the germline V gene are MNHEY and SMNVEV (reference sequence). The CDR3 has 17 amino acids. The chain's CDR3 is CASSLAGRRGTYNEQFF. The CDR3 nucleotides are TGTGCCAGCAGTTTAGCGGGGAGGAGGGGCACCTACAATGAGCAGTTCTTC.

This chain joins TRBV28 and TRBJ2-7, with TRBD1 matching 7 bases. There are 14 residues in the CDR3. The J segment lost 1 base and the V segment lost 7 bases, leaving 7 bases of the junction unmatched. Germline V gene sequence: CDR1 MDHEN, CDR2 SYDVKM. CDR3 sequence: CASIPQGQSYEQYF. CDR3 sequence (DNA): TGTGCCAGCATTCCCCAGGGACAGTCCTACGAGCAGTACTTC.

The chain uses TRBV25-1 and TRBJ2-1; 14 nucleotides match TRBD2. The CDR3 sequence is 16 residues long. V lost 6 bases, J lost 2 bases, and 3 bases stayed unmatched. Looked up from germline, CDR1 is MGHDK and CDR2 is SYGVNS. CDR3 DNA sequence: TGTGCCAGCAGGACTAGCGGGAGGGCCACCTACAATGAGCAGTTCTTC. It translates to CASRTSGRATYNEQFF.

This chain links TRBV6-5 with TRBJ2-7; TRBD2 matches at 9 bases. The junction had 6 bases not matched to a gene; V was cut back by 2 bases and J by 7 bases. In germline, CDR1 is MNHEY, CDR2 SVGAGI. This CDR3 contains 14 residues. The CDR3 DNA follows: TGTGCCAGCAGTTACGGCGGGAGGGCCGGAGAGCAGTACTTC. This encodes CASSYGGRAGEQYF.

The genes are TRBV7-9 and TRBJ2-3; TRBD2 agrees at 10 bases. Germline trimming cut 2 bases from V and 0 bases from J; bases unmatched to any gene: 2. This CDR3 comprises 16 residues. Germline V lookup: CDR1 SEHNR, CDR2 FQNEAQ (reference sequence). CDR3: CASSLRTSGSTDTQYF. The CDR3 coding sequence is TGTGCCAGCAGCTTACGGACTAGCGGAAGCACAGATACGCAGTATTTT.

The chain combines TRBV5-4 with TRBJ1-3; D gene uncertain. The length of the CDR3 is 17 residues. From germline, CDR1 is SGHNT and CDR2 YYREEE (reference sequence). V dropped 5 bases and J dropped 0 bases, with 18 bases sitting between them. CDR3 coding DNA: TGTGCCAGCAGTTCCCGACGGGGAGAAAGCTCTGGAAACACCATATATTTT. Translating it yields CASSSRRGESSGNTIYF. Full variable domain (outside the CDR3, taken from reference TRBV5-4 and TRBJ1-3): ETGVTQSPTHLIKTRGQQVTLRCSSQSGHNTVSWYQQALGQGPQFIFQYYREEENGRGNFPPRFSGLQFPNYSSELNVNALELDDSALYLCASSSRRGESSGNTIYFGEGSWLTVV.

V gene TRBV5-1 combines with J gene TRBJ2-5, with 9 bases matching TRBD2. After removal of 5 bases from V and 5 bases from J, the junction contained 13 bases not matched to a gene. The CDR3 has 16 amino acids. Germline V CDR1 and CDR2: SGHRS, YFSETQ. The CDR3 sequence: CASRAARTSAGETQYF. CDR3 in DNA: TGCGCCAGCAGGGCGGCACGGACTAGCGCTGGGGAGACCCAGTACTTC.

The chain joins TRBV7-8 to TRBJ1-5; 7 positions match TRBD1. This CDR3 is 15 amino acids long. The germline V gene has CDR1 SGHVS and CDR2 FQNEAQ. V shed 3 bases, J shed 2 bases, and the junction held 4 bases outside the gene matches. The CDR3 is CASSLGGQGNQPQHF. CDR3 in DNA: TGTGCCAGCAGCTTGGGCGGACAGGGCAATCAGCCCCAGCATTTT.